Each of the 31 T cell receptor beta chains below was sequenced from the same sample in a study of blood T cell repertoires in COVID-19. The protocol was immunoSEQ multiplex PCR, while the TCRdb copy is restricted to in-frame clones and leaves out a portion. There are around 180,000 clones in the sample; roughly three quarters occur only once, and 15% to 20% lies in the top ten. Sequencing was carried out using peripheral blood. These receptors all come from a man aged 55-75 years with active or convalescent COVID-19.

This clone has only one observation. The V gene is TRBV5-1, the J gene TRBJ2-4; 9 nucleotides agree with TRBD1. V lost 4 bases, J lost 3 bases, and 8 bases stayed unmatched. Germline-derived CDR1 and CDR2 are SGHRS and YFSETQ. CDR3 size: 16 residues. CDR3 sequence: CASSLGTGNVKNIQYF. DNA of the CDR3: TGCGCCAGCAGCCTGGGGACAGGGAACGTCAAAAACATTCAGTACTTC.

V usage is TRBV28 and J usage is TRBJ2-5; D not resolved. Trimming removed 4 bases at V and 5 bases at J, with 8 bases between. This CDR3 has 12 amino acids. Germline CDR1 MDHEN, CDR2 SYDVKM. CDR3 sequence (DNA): TGTGCCAGCAGTTCCTCTAGGGAGACCCAGTACTTC. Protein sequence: CASSSSRETQYF.

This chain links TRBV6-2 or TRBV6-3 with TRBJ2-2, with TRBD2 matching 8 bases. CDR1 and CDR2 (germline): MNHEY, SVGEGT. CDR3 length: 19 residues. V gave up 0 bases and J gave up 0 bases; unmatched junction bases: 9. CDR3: CASSYSLSSLAANTGELFF. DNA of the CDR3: TGTGCCAGCAGTTACTCCCTCTCATCACTAGCGGCGAACACCGGGGAGCTGTTTTTT.

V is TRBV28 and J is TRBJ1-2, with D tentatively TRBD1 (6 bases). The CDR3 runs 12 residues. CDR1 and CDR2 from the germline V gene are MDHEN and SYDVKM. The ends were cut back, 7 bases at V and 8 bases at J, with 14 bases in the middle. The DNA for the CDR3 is TGTGCCAGCACTTCGGGGGGGGCGGGCTACACCTTC. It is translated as CASTSGGAGYTF.

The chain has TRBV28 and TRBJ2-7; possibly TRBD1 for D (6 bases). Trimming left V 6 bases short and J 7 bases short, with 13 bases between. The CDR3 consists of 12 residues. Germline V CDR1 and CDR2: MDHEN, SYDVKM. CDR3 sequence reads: CASRQGVLEQYF. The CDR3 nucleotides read TGTGCCAGCAGACAGGGAGTATTGGAGCAGTACTTC.

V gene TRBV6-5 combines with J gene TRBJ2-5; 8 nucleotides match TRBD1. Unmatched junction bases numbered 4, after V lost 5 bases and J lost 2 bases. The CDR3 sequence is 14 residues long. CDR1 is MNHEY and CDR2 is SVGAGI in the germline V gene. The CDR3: CASSKGQAQETQYF. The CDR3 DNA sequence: TGTGCCAGCAGTAAGGGACAGGCTCAAGAGACCCAGTACTTC.

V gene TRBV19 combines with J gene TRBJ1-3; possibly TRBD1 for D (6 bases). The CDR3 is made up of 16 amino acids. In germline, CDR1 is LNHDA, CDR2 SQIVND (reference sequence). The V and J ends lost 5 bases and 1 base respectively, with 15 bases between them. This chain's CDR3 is CASSSYRDLSGNTIYF. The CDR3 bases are TGTGCCAGTAGTTCTTACAGGGATCTTTCTGGAAACACCATATATTTT. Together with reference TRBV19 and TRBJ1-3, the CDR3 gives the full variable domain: DGGITQSPKYLFRKEGQNVTLSCEQNLNHDAMYWYRQDPGQGLRLIYYSQIVNDFQKGDIAEGYSVSREKKESFPLTVTSAQKNPTAFYLCASSSYRDLSGNTIYFGEGSWLTVV.

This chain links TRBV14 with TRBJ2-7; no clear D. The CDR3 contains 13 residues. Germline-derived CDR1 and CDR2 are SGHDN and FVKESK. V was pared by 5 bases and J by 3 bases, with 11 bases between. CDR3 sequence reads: CASSYQTYYEQYF. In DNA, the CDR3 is TGTGCCAGCAGCTACCAGACTTACTACGAGCAGTACTTC.

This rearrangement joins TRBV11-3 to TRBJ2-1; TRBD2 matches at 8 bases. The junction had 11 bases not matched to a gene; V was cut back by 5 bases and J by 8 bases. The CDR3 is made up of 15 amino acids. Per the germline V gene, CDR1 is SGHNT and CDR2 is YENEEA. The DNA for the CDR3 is TGTGCCAGCAGCAGAAGAGGGGGACTAGACCATGAGCAGTTCTTC. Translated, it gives CASSRRGGLDHEQFF.

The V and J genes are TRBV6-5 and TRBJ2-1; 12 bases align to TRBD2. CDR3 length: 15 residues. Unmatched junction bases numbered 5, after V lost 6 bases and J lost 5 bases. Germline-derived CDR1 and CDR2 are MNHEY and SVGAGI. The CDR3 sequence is CASSRLAGVDNEQFF. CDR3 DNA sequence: TGTGCCAGCAGCCGACTAGCGGGAGTAGACAATGAGCAGTTCTTC.

The CDR3 is CSVARLAGGRAGQTQYF. The CDR3 coding sequence is TGCAGCGTTGCCCGACTAGCGGGAGGGAGGGCCGGCCAGACCCAGTACTTC. The chain joins TRBV29-1 to TRBJ2-5; TRBD2 matches 14 bases. Germline values: CDR1 SQVTM, CDR2 ANQGSEA. The ends lost 4 bases at V and 6 bases at J; junction bases unmatched: 13. The CDR3 spans 17 residues.

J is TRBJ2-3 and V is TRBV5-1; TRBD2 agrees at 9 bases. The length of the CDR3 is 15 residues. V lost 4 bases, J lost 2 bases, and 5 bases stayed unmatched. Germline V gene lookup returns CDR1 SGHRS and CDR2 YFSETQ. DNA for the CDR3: TGCGCCAGCAGCGCGACTAGCGGTCCCACAGATACGCAGTATTTT. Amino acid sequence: CASSATSGPTDTQYF.

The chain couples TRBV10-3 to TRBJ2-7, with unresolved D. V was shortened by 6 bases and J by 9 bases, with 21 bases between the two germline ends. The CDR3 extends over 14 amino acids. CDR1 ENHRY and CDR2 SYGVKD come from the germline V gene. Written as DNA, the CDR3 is TGTGCCATCAGCCCCAACCCAGCGTCCCCCGTGCAGTACTTC. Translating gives CAISPNPASPVQYF.

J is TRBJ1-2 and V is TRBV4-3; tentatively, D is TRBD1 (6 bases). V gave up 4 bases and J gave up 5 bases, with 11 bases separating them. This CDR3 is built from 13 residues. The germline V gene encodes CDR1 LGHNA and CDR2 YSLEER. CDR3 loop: CASSRSTGYGYTF. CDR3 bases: TGCGCCAGCAGCCGTAGCACAGGGTATGGCTACACCTTC.

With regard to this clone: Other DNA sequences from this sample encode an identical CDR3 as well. CDR3 amino acids: CASSPGTANTGELFF. Written as DNA, the CDR3 is TGTGCCAGCTCACCGGGGACAGCGAACACCGGGGAGCTGTTTTTT. The chain carries TRBV18 and TRBJ2-2; 7 bases are a match to TRBD1. CDR1 is KGHSH and CDR2 is LQKENI in the germline V gene. J lost 0 bases, V lost 3 bases, and 1 base had no gene match. This CDR3 is 15 amino acids long.

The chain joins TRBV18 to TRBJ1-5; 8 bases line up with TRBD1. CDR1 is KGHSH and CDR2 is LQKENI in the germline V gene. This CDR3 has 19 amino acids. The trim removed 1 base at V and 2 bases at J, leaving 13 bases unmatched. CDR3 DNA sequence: TGTGCCAGCTCACCACTCGTTCCGACAGGGGAAGGGGGCAATCAGCCCCAGCATTTT. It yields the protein CASSPLVPTGEGGNQPQHF.

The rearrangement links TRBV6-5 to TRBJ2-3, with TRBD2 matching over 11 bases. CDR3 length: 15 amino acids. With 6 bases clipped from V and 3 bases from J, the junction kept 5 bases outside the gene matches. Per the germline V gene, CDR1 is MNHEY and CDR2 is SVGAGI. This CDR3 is CASSYSGRDTDTQYF. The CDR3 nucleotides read TGTGCCAGCAGCTATAGCGGGAGGGATACAGATACGCAGTATTTT.

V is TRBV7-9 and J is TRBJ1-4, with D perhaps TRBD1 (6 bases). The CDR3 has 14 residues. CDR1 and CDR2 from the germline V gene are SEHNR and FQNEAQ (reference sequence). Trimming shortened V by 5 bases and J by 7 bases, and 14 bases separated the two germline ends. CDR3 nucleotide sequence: TGTGCCAGCAGCGGAACCAGGGGCGGTGAAAAACTGTTTTTT. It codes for CASSGTRGGEKLFF.

The CDR3 here is CASSARDGGSTDTQYF. In nucleotides, the CDR3 is TGTGCCAGCAGCGCCCGGGACGGAGGGAGCACAGATACGCAGTATTTT. The chain is built from TRBV11-3 and TRBJ2-3, with D perhaps TRBD2 (6 bases). Looked up from germline, CDR1 is SGHNT and CDR2 is YENEEA. There are 16 residues in the CDR3. Trimming stripped 5 bases from V and 0 bases from J, with 15 bases between.

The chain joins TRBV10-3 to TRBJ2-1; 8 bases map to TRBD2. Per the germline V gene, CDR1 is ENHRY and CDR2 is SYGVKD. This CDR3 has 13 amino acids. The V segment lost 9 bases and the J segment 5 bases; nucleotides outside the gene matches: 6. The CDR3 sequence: CAMREEVDNEQFF. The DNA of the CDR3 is TGTGCCATGCGGGAGGAAGTCGACAATGAGCAGTTCTTC.

CDR3 nucleotides: TGTGCCAGCAGCCCTGAGACTAGCGGGTTAGGTAACACCGGGGAGCTGTTTTTT. This gives the protein CASSPETSGLGNTGELFF. The chain has TRBV5-4 and TRBJ2-2, with 10 positions matching TRBD2. Germline V gene data show CDR1 as SGHNT and CDR2 as YYREEE (reference sequence). V trimming: 4 bases; J trimming: 2 bases; junction bases outside the gene matches: 11. This CDR3 comprises 18 residues.

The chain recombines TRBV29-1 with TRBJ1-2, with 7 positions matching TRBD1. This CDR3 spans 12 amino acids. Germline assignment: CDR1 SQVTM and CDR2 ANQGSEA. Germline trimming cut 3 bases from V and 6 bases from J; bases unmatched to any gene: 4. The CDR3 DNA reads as TGCAGCGTTGAGAGGGGGCGGGATGGCTACACCTTC. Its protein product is CSVERGRDGYTF.

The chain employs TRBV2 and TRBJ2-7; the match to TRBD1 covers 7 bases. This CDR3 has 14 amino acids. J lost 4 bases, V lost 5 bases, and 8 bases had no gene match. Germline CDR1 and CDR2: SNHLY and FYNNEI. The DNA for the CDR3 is TGTGCCAGCAGTACACAGGGGCTTAGGTACGAGCAGTACTTC. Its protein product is CASSTQGLRYEQYF.

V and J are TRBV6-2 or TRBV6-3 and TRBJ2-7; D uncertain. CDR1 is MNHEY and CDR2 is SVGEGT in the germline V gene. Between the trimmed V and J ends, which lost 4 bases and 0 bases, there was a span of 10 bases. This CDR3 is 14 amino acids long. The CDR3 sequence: CASSSPWSSYEQYF. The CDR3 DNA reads TGTGCCAGCAGTTCTCCGTGGAGCTCCTACGAGCAGTACTTC.

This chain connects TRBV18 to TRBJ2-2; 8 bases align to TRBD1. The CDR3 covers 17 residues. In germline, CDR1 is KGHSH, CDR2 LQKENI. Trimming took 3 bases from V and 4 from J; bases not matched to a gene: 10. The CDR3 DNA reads TGTGCCAGCTCACCTCAGGGGCAGGGGGCGTCCACCGGGGAGCTGTTTTTT. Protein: CASSPQGQGASTGELFF.

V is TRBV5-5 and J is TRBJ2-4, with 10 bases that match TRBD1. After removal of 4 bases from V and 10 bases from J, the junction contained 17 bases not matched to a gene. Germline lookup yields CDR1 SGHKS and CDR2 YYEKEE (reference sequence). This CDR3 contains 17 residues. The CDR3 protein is CASSTTRQGAPLWIQYF. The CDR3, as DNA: TGTGCCAGCAGCACCACCAGACAGGGGGCGCCCCTATGGATTCAGTACTTC.

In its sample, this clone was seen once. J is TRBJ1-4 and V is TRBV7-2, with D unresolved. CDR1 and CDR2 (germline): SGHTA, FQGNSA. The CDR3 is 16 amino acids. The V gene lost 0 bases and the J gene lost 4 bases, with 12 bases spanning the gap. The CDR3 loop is CASSLAQAGGNEKLFF. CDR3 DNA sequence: TGTGCCAGCAGCTTAGCCCAGGCAGGAGGTAATGAAAAACTGTTTTTT.

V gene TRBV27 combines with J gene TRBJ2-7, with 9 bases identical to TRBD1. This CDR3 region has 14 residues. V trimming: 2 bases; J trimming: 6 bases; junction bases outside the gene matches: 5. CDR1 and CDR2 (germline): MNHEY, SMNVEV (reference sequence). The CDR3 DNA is TGTGCCAGCAGTTTACGGACAGGGGCGGGCGAGCAGTACTTC. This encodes CASSLRTGAGEQYF.

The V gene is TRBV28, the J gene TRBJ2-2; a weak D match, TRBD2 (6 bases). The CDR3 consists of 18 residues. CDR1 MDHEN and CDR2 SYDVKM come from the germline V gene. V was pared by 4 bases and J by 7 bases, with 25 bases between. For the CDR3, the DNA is TGTGCCAGCAGTTCACCGCGCGGGACGTTTCAGATATTCGGGGAGCTGTTTTTT. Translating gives CASSSPRGTFQIFGELFF.

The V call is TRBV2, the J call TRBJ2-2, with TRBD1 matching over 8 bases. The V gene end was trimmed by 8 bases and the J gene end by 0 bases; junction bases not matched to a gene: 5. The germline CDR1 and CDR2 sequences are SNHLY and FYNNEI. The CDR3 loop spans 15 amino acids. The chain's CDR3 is CASQKTGANTGELFF. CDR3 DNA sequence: TGTGCCAGCCAAAAGACAGGGGCGAACACCGGGGAGCTGTTTTTT.

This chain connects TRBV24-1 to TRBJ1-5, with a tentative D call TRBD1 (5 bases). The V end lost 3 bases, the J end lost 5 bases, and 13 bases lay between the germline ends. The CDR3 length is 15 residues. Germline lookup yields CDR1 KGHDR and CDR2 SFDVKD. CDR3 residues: CATSDPRDFHQPQHF. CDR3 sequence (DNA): TGTGCCACCAGTGATCCCCGGGACTTCCATCAGCCCCAGCATTTT.